This T cell receptor beta chain was captured by sequencing in a study of T cells in Graves' hyperthyroidism and ophthalmopathy. There were TCR beta CDR3 regions amplified from RNA transcripts. First-round RT-PCR of the TCR CDR3 relied on the HTBI primer set. From the multiplex PCR reads, TCRdb called clonotypes with MiXCR, one entry per CDR3 protein. This table holds 500,000 to 650,000 distinct CDR3 sequences, 13% to 15% found once. The CDR3 loop spans 13 amino acids. V was trimmed by 4 bases and J by 0 bases, leaving 8 bases between them. Germline CDR1 reads SQVTM; CDR2 reads ANQGSEA. The sequence came from a woman between 45 and 60 years old with Graves' ophthalmopathy. Sequencing used blood. This chain links TRBV29-1 with TRBJ2-3, with unresolved D. CDR3 bases: TGCAGCGTTGGTGGCCATAGCACAGATACGCAGTATTTT. Its translation is CSVGGHSTDTQYF.